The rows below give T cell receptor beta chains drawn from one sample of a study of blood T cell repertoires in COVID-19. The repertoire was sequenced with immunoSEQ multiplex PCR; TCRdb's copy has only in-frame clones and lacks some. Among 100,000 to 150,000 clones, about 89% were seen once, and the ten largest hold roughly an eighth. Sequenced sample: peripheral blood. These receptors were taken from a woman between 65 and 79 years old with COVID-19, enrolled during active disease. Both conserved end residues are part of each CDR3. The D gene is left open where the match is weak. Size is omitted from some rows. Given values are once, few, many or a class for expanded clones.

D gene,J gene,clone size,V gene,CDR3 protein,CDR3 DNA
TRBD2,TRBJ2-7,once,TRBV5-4,CASSSRVGGSEQYF,TGTGCCAGCAGCTCCCGAGTCGGGGGGAGTGAGCAGTACTTC
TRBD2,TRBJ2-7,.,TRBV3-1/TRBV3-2,CASSAHSGGAYEQYF,TGTGCCAGCAGCGCCCATAGCGGGGGGGCCTACGAGCAGTACTTC
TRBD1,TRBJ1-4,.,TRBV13,CASSSTGGSEKLFF,TGTGCCAGCAGCTCGACAGGGGGCAGTGAAAAACTGTTTTTT
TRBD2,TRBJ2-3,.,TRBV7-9,CASSLVGGSGDTQYF,TGTGCCAGCAGCTTAGTGGGAGGGTCCGGAGATACGCAGTATTTT
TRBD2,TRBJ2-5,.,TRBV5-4,CASSPNLAGGYQETQYF,TGTGCCAGCAGTCCAAACCTAGCGGGGGGCTACCAAGAGACCCAGTACTTC
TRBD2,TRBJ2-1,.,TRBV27,CASSRLAKSYNEQFF,TGTGCCAGCAGTAGACTAGCGAAATCCTACAATGAGCAGTTCTTC
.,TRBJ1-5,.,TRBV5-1,CASSPQSGNQPQHF,TGCGCCAGCAGCCCCCAATCGGGCAATCAGCCCCAGCATTTT
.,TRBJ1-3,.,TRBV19,CASSRSGALGNTIYF,TGTGCCAGTAGCCGGTCAGGGGCGCTGGGAAACACCATATATTTT
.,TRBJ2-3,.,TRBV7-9,CASSLGPGTDTQYF,TGTGCCAGCAGCTTAGGGCCAGGCACAGATACGCAGTATTTT
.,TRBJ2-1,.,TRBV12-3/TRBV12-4,CASSYGGAEFF,TGTGCCAGCAGTTACGGCGGGGCGGAGTTCTTC
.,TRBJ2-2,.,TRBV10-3,CAISGQINTGELFF,TGTGCCATCAGTGGGCAGATAAACACCGGGGAGCTGTTTTTT
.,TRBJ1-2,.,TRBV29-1,CSVSDYGYTF,TGCAGCGTGAGCGACTATGGCTACACCTTC
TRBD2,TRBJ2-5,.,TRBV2,CASSRNLAGETQYF,TGTGCCAGCAGTCGTAACCTAGCGGGGGAGACCCAGTACTTC
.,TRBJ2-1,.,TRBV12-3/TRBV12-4,CASSYSNEQFF,TGTGCCAGCAGTTATTCGAATGAGCAGTTCTTC
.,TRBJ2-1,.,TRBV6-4,CASSEQGPGEQFF,TGTGCCAGCAGTGAACAGGGTCCGGGTGAGCAGTTCTTC
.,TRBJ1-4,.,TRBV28,CASSSWGGDEKLFF,TGTGCCAGCAGTTCGTGGGGGGGGGACGAAAAACTGTTTTTT
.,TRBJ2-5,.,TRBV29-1,CSAVVSQETQYF,TGCAGCGCCGTGGTCAGTCAAGAGACCCAGTACTTC
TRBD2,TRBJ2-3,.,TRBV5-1,CASSSGLAGAHTDTQYF,TGCGCCAGCAGCTCTGGACTAGCGGGGGCTCACACAGATACGCAGTATTTT
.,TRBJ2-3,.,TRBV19,CASSSGSEDTQYF,TGTGCCAGTAGTTCGGGGAGTGAGGATACGCAGTATTTT
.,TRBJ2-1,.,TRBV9,CASSAPSGEQFF,TGTGCCAGCAGCGCCCCCAGCGGAGAGCAGTTCTTC
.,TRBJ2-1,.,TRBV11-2,CASSGPGKNEQFF,TGTGCCAGCAGCGGTCCCGGGAAAAATGAGCAGTTCTTC
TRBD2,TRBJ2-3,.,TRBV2,CASIPGLAGVYDTQYF,TGTGCCAGCATCCCCGGACTAGCGGGGGTCTACGATACGCAGTATTTT
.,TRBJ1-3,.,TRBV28,CASSLLQGNTIYF,TGTGCCAGCAGTTTACTACAGGGAAACACCATATATTTT
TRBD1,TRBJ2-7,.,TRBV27,CASSSYRGGVYEQYF,TGTGCCAGCAGTTCATACAGGGGTGGGGTCTACGAGCAGTACTTC
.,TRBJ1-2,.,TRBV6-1,CASSDLGVSGGYTF,TGTGCCAGCAGTGATTTAGGGGTTTCTGGTGGCTACACCTTC
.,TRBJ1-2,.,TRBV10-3,CAISGDTAYGYTF,TGTGCCATCAGTGGGGACACGGCCTATGGCTACACCTTC
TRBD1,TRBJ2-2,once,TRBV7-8,CASSSPGGRTGELFF,TGTGCCAGCAGCTCACCAGGGGGCCGGACCGGGGAGCTGTTTTTT
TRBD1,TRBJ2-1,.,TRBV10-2,CASSTAGQGYNEQFF,TGCGCCAGCAGTACGGCGGGACAGGGGTACAATGAGCAGTTCTTC
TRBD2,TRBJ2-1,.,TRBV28,CASSLFPRFSGGNNEQFF,TGTGCCAGCAGTTTATTTCCTCGGTTCTCCGGGGGGAACAATGAGCAGTTCTTC
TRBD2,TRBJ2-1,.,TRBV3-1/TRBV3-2,CASSQDIAGGPNEQFF,TGTGCCAGCAGCCAAGATATAGCGGGGGGGCCCAATGAGCAGTTCTTC
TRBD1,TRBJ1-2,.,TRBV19,CATHLPGGADDYGYTF,TGTGCCACCCATCTGCCAGGGGGCGCGGATGACTATGGCTACACCTTC
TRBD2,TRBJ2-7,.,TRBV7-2,CASSLGLAGSYEQYF,TGTGCCAGCAGCCTCGGGCTAGCGGGTTCCTACGAGCAGTACTTC
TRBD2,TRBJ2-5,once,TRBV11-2,CASSLVGRGETQYF,TGTGCCAGCAGCTTAGTGGGGAGGGGAGAGACCCAGTACTTC
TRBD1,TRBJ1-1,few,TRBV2,CASSWDRGFTEAFF,TGTGCCAGCAGTTGGGACAGGGGTTTCACTGAAGCTTTCTTT
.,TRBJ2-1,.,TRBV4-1,CASSQGQGSTYNEQFF,TGCGCCAGCAGCCAAGGGCAGGGCAGCACCTACAATGAGCAGTTCTTC
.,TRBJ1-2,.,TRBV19,CASSISHNNYGYTF,TGTGCCAGTAGTATATCCCACAATAACTATGGCTACACCTTC
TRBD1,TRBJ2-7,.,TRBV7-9,CASSLWGQVTHEQYF,TGTGCCAGCAGCTTATGGGGACAGGTGACCCACGAGCAGTACTTC
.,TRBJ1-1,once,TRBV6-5,CASGAQGQARTEAFF,TGTGCCAGCGGAGCACAGGGTCAGGCGAGGACTGAAGCTTTCTTT
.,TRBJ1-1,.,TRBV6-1,CASSERAGLGLDTEAFF,TGTGCCAGCAGTGAAAGAGCGGGGCTTGGGTTAGATACTGAAGCTTTCTTT
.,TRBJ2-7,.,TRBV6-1,CASSEGGRGYPYEQYF,TGTGCCAGCAGTGAAGGGGGCCGGGGGTACCCCTACGAGCAGTACTTC
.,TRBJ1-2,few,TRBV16,CASVPRQGNGYTF,TGTGCCAGCGTACCCCGGCAGGGGAATGGCTACACCTTC
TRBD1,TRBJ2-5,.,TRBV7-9,CASSRDRGEETQYF,TGTGCCAGCAGTCGGGACAGGGGGGAAGAGACCCAGTACTTC
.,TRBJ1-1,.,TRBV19,CASSIPQGGTEAFF,TGTGCCAGTAGTATCCCCCAGGGAGGTACTGAAGCTTTCTTT
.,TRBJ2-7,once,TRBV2,CASSVTLGSYEQYF,TGTGCCAGCAGTGTGACATTGGGCTCCTACGAGCAGTACTTC
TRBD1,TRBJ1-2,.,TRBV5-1,CASSSPLGTGEQNGYTF,TGCGCCAGCAGCTCGCCCTTGGGGACAGGGGAACAAAATGGCTACACCTTC
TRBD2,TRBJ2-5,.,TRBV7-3,CASSQTSGVRETQYF,TGTGCCAGCAGCCAGACTAGCGGGGTCCGGGAGACCCAGTACTTC
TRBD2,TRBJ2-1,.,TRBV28,CASEATSVTHEQFF,TGTGCCAGCGAAGCGACTAGCGTTACCCATGAGCAGTTCTTC
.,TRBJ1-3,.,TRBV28,CASSLGQGFGNTIYF,TGTGCCAGCAGTTTGGGGCAGGGCTTTGGAAACACCATATATTTT
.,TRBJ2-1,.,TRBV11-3,CASSLASASYNEQFF,TGTGCCAGCAGCTTAGCTAGCGCTTCCTACAATGAGCAGTTCTTC
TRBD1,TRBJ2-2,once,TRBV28,CASSQYRGRTGELFF,TGTGCCAGCAGTCAATACAGGGGGCGGACCGGGGAGCTGTTTTTT
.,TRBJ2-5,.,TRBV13,CASSFPGKTQYF,TGTGCCAGCAGCTTCCCAGGGAAGACCCAGTACTTC
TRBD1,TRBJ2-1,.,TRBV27,CANLGLDRGMSYNEQFF,TGTGCCAATCTCGGTCTGGACAGGGGCATGTCCTACAATGAGCAGTTCTTC
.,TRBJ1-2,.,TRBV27,CASSSQGLGGYTF,TGTGCCAGCAGTTCGCAGGGGTTGGGTGGCTACACCTTC
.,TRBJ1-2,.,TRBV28,CASSLGDTRYGYTF,TGTGCCAGCAGTTTAGGGGACACGCGCTATGGCTACACCTTC
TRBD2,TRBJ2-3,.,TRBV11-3,CASSSPPGRGQNTDTQYF,TGTGCCAGCAGCTCCCCCCCCGGGAGGGGCCAAAACACAGATACGCAGTATTTT
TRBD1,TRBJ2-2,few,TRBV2,CASTLRDRNTGELFF,TGTGCCAGCACCCTCCGGGACAGGAACACCGGGGAGCTGTTTTTT
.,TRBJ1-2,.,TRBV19,CASKWQGQNYGYTF,TGTGCCAGTAAATGGCAGGGGCAAAACTATGGCTACACCTTC
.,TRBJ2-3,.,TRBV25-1,CASSEYIGDTDTQYF,TGTGCCAGCAGTGAATATATAGGGGACACAGATACGCAGTATTTT
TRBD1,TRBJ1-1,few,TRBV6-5,CASSHRQGGTEAFF,TGTGCCAGCAGCCACCGACAGGGGGGCACTGAAGCTTTCTTT